This T cell receptor (beta chain) was observed in a study of long-term antiretroviral therapy in people with HIV. Notes on the study in general: Following ART, diversity rose but still fell short of transplant donor controls.

The assay, immunoSEQ v3.0, was run at survey level. The data were produced by immunoSEQ multiplex PCR, yet TCRdb's version contains in-frame clones alone and is incomplete. The sample has about 24,000 clones, about 91% seen once. The germline V gene has CDR1 SGHTA and CDR2 FQGTGA. The CDR3 has 12 amino acids. Worth noting for this clone: The antigen is not known. One end of the junction varies from germline; a read error may be responsible.

The clonotype comes from a man between 50 and 59 years old with HIV. The chain couples TRBV7-3 to TRBJ1-1; D is unclear. Material: unsorted PBMCs, obtained 1.8 years before starting antiretroviral therapy. CDR3 sequence reads: CASSSTNTEAFF. The CDR3 region has the DNA TGTGCCAGCAGCTCCACGAACACTGAGGCTTTCTTT. Together with reference TRBV7-3 and TRBJ1-1, the CDR3 gives the full variable domain: GAGVSQTPSNKVTEKGKYVELRCDPISGHTALYWYRQSLGQGPEFLIYFQGTGAADDSGLPNDRFFAVRPEGSVSTLKIQRTERGDSAVYLCASSSTNTEAFFGQGTRLTVV.